This is a list of T cell receptor beta chains from one sample in a study of shared clonotypes between healthy human individuals. Assay: immunoSEQ multiplex PCR; the TCRdb copy retains only in-frame clones and omits some. The table has more than 150,000 clones, about 68% seen once. The source material was memory CD4+ T cells sorted from blood. The receptors derive from a man younger than 40 in good health. Each CDR3 is given with its conserved first and last residue. Each record gives: CDR3 length, D gene, J gene, V gene, clone size, CDR3 DNA, CDR3 protein. A D gene is named only where the DNA matches it firmly. Size is omitted from some rows. Given values are once, few, many or a class for expanded clones.

cdr3_length: 12; d_call: NA; j_call: TRBJ2-7; v_call: TRBV28; clone_size: NA; cdr3_nt: TGTGCCAGCAGTTTAAGCAGATACGAGCAGTACTTC; cdr3_aa: CASSLSRYEQYF
cdr3_length: 15; d_call: NA; j_call: TRBJ2-1; v_call: TRBV2; clone_size: NA; cdr3_nt: TGTGCCAGCAGGTCGTTGAGGGGATCCTACAATGAGCAGTTCTTC; cdr3_aa: CASRSLRGSYNEQFF
cdr3_length: 16; d_call: NA; j_call: TRBJ2-1; v_call: TRBV7-2; clone_size: NA; cdr3_nt: TGTGCCAGCAGCAAATGGGGCGGGGTCGGTGCTCATGAGCAGTTCTTC; cdr3_aa: CASSKWGGVGAHEQFF
cdr3_length: 16; d_call: NA; j_call: TRBJ2-7; v_call: TRBV23-1; clone_size: NA; cdr3_nt: TGCGCCAGCAGTCAACCGGGGGACAGTTATTTCTACGAGCAGTACTTC; cdr3_aa: CASSQPGDSYFYEQYF
cdr3_length: 14; d_call: NA; j_call: TRBJ1-1; v_call: TRBV6-1; clone_size: NA; cdr3_nt: TGTGCCAGCTTACCAAGGCGGGCTCTCACTGAAGCTTTCTTT; cdr3_aa: CASLPRRALTEAFF
cdr3_length: 14; d_call: NA; j_call: TRBJ2-4; v_call: TRBV29-1; clone_size: NA; cdr3_nt: TGCAGCGTTGGATCCGGGCTCTTCAAAAACATTCAGTACTTC; cdr3_aa: CSVGSGLFKNIQYF
cdr3_length: 13; d_call: NA; j_call: TRBJ2-2; v_call: TRBV5-6; clone_size: many; cdr3_nt: TGTGCCAGCAGCTTTACTAGCTACGGGGAGCTGTTTTTT; cdr3_aa: CASSFTSYGELFF
cdr3_length: 16; d_call: NA; j_call: TRBJ2-2; v_call: TRBV7-9; clone_size: NA; cdr3_nt: TGTGCCAGCAGCTTATCTACCGGCGCGAACACCGGGGAGCTGTTTTTT; cdr3_aa: CASSLSTGANTGELFF
cdr3_length: 13; d_call: NA; j_call: TRBJ1-4; v_call: TRBV6-1; clone_size: NA; cdr3_nt: TGTGCCAGCAGTGAATCCCCAGATGAAAAACTGTTTTTT; cdr3_aa: CASSESPDEKLFF
cdr3_length: 14; d_call: NA; j_call: TRBJ2-3; v_call: TRBV11-2; clone_size: NA; cdr3_nt: TGTGCCAGCAGCTTGGGCGGCGACACAGATACGCAGTATTTT; cdr3_aa: CASSLGGDTDTQYF
cdr3_length: 13; d_call: NA; j_call: TRBJ2-3; v_call: TRBV7-2; clone_size: few; cdr3_nt: TGTGCCAGCAGCTTAACCCGGGAAGATACGCAGTATTTT; cdr3_aa: CASSLTREDTQYF
cdr3_length: 15; d_call: TRBD1; j_call: TRBJ2-1; v_call: TRBV5-5; clone_size: NA; cdr3_nt: TGTGCCAGCAGCTTGATTCAGACAGGGATGAATGAGCAGTTCTTC; cdr3_aa: CASSLIQTGMNEQFF
cdr3_length: 14; d_call: TRBD1; j_call: TRBJ2-7; v_call: TRBV6-6; clone_size: few; cdr3_nt: TGTGCCAGCACCGCCGGGACAGGGTCCTACGAGCAGTACTTC; cdr3_aa: CASTAGTGSYEQYF
cdr3_length: 14; d_call: TRBD2; j_call: TRBJ2-1; v_call: TRBV11-3; clone_size: NA; cdr3_nt: TGTGCCAGCAGCTTAGACCGATGGGGACTAGCGCAGTTCTTC; cdr3_aa: CASSLDRWGLAQFF
cdr3_length: 14; d_call: NA; j_call: TRBJ1-5; v_call: TRBV7-9; clone_size: few; cdr3_nt: TGTGCCAGCAGCTTGAGGGGGAGCAATCAGCCCCAGCATTTT; cdr3_aa: CASSLRGSNQPQHF
cdr3_length: 14; d_call: NA; j_call: TRBJ2-1; v_call: TRBV25-1; clone_size: NA; cdr3_nt: TGTGCCAGCAGTGAATATATCGGAGGGAATGAGCAGTTCTTC; cdr3_aa: CASSEYIGGNEQFF
cdr3_length: 15; d_call: NA; j_call: TRBJ1-3; v_call: TRBV7-2; clone_size: few; cdr3_nt: TGTGCCAGCAGCGTAAGCAGGGTTTCTGGAAACACCATATATTTT; cdr3_aa: CASSVSRVSGNTIYF
cdr3_length: 14; d_call: NA; j_call: TRBJ2-7; v_call: TRBV5-1; clone_size: NA; cdr3_nt: TGCGCCAGCAGCTTGTCTGGTGGTAGCTACGAGCAGTACTTC; cdr3_aa: CASSLSGGSYEQYF
cdr3_length: 13; d_call: NA; j_call: TRBJ2-7; v_call: TRBV7-9; clone_size: NA; cdr3_nt: TGTGCCAGCACCGGGGGATCGTTGTACGAGCAGTACTTC; cdr3_aa: CASTGGSLYEQYF
cdr3_length: 17; d_call: NA; j_call: TRBJ2-5; v_call: TRBV4-1; clone_size: NA; cdr3_nt: TGCGCCAGCAGCCAAGAGATGGGACGGAGCGCACAAGAGACCCAGTACTTC; cdr3_aa: CASSQEMGRSAQETQYF
cdr3_length: 10; d_call: NA; j_call: TRBJ2-1; v_call: TRBV20-1; clone_size: NA; cdr3_nt: TGCAGTGCGACCTACAATGAGCAGTTCTTC; cdr3_aa: CSATYNEQFF
cdr3_length: 13; d_call: NA; j_call: TRBJ2-3; v_call: TRBV5-4; clone_size: NA; cdr3_nt: TGTGCCAGCAGCTTAGACTTCACAGATACGCAGTATTTT; cdr3_aa: CASSLDFTDTQYF